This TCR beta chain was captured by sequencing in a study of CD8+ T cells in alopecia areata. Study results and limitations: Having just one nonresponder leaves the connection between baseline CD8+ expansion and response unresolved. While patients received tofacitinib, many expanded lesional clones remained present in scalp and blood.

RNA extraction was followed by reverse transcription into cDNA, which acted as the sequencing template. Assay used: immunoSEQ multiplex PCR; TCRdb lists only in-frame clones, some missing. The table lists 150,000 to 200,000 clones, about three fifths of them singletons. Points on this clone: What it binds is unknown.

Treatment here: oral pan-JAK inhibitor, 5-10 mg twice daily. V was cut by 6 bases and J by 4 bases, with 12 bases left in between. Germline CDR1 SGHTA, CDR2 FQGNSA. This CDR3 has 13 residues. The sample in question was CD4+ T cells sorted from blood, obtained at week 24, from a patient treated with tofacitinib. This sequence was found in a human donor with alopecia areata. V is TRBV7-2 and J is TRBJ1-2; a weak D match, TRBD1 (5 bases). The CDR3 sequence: CASRPDGAYGYTF. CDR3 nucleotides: TGTGCCAGCAGACCGGACGGGGCCTATGGCTACACCTTC.